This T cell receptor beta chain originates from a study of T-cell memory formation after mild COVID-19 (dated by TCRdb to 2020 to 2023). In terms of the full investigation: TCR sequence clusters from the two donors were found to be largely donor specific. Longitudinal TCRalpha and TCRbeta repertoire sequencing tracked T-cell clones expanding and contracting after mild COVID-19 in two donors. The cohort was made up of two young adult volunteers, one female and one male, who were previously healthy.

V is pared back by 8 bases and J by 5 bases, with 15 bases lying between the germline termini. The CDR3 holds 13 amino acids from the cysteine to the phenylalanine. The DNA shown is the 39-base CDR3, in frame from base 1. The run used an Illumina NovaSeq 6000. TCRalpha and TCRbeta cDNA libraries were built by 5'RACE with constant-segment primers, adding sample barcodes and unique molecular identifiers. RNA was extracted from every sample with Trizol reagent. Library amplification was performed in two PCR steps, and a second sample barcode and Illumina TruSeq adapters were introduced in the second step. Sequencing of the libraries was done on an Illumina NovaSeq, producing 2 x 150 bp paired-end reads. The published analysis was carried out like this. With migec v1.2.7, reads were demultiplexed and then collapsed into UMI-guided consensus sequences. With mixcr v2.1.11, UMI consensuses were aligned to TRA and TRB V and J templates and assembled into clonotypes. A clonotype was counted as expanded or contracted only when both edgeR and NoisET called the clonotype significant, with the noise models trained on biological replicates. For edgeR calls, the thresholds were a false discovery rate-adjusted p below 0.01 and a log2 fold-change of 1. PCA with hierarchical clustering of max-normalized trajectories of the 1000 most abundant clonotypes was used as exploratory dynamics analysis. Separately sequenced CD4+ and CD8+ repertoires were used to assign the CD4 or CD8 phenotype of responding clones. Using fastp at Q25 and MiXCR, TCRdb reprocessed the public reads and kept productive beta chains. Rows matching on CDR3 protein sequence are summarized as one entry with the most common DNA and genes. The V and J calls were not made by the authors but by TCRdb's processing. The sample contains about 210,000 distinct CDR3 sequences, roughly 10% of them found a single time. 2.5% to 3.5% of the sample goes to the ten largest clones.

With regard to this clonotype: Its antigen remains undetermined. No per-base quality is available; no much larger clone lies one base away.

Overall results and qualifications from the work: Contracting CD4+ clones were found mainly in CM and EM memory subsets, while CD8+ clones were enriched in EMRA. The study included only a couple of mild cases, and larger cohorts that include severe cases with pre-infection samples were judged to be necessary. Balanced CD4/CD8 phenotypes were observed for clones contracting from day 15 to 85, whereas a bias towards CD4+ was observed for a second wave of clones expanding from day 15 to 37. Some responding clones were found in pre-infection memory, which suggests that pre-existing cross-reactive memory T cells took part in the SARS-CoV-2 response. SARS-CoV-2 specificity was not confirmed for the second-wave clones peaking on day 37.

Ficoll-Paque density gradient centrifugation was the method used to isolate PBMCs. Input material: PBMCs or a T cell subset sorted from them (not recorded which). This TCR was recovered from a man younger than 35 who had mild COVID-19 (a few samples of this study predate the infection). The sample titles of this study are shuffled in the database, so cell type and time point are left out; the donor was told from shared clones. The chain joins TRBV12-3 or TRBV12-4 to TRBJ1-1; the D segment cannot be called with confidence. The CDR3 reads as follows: CASGYLLGTEAFF. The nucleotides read TGTGCCAGCGGATACCTTCTGGGGACTGAAGCTTTCTTT.